The 19 T cell receptor beta chains below were found in one sample sequenced in a study of cytotoxic CD8 clonotypes in ibrutinib-treated CLL. Assay: immunoSEQ multiplex PCR; the TCRdb copy retains only in-frame clones and omits some. The repertoire holds roughly 53,000 clones, with 50% to 65% as singletons. The sequencing used PBMCs, collected at disease progression, from a patient treated with ibrutinib. The receptors were sampled from a human donor with chronic lymphocytic leukemia.

The rearrangement links TRBV7-9 to TRBJ1-1; D remains unclear. Looked up from germline, CDR1 is SEHNR and CDR2 is FQNEAQ (reference sequence). The ends were cut back, 1 base at V and 0 bases at J, with 3 bases in the middle. The CDR3 runs 13 residues. The DNA of the CDR3 is TGTGCCAGCAGCTTAGTTTTGAACACTGAAGCTTTCTTT. This sequence encodes CASSLVLNTEAFF.

This clone occurred a few times. This chain joins TRBV19 and TRBJ1-6; weak D call: TRBD1 (6 bases). The CDR3 spans 13 residues. Germline loops: CDR1 LNHDA, CDR2 SQIVND (reference sequence). The V end lost 6 bases, the J end lost 10 bases, and 13 bases lay between the germline ends. Here the CDR3 DNA reads TGTGCCAGTAGCGACACGGGGGGCTCACCCCTCCACTTT. Translated: CASSDTGGSPLHF. The full variable domain, its missing parts supplied by reference TRBV19 and TRBJ1-6, is DGGITQSPKYLFRKEGQNVTLSCEQNLNHDAMYWYRQDPGQGLRLIYYSQIVNDFQKGDIAEGYSVSREKKESFPLTVTSAQKNPTAFYLCASSDTGGSPLHFGNGTRLTVT.

This clone was counted between two and nine times. The gene calls are TRBV7-3 and TRBJ2-3, with TRBD2 matching over 11 bases. With V trimmed by 8 bases and J by 3 bases, 4 bases remained unmatched. This CDR3 region has 14 residues. Germline V gene sequence: CDR1 SGHTA, CDR2 FQGTGA. CDR3 amino acids: CASSRTSGTDTQYF. The DNA for the CDR3 is TGTGCCAGCTCCCGGACTAGCGGGACAGATACGCAGTATTTT.

This clone turned up a few times. J is TRBJ2-5 and V is TRBV25-1; D might be TRBD1 (5 bases). This CDR3 is 14 amino acids long. The germline V and J ends were trimmed by 3 bases and 4 bases, with 12 bases remaining between them. Germline lookup yields CDR1 MGHDK and CDR2 SYGVNS. This CDR3 reads CASSDREGVETQYF. Written as DNA, the CDR3 is TGTGCCAGCAGTGACAGGGAAGGGGTAGAGACCCAGTACTTC.

The chain is built from TRBV28 and TRBJ2-3; the match to TRBD2 covers 7 bases. Trimming at V came to 4 bases and at J to 5 bases, leaving 12 bases not matched to a gene. The CDR3 is 16 residues long. Germline-derived CDR1 and CDR2 are MDHEN and SYDVKM. CDR3 protein: CASSYASGGAGDTQYF. DNA of the CDR3: TGTGCCAGCAGTTACGCTAGCGGAGGGGCCGGAGATACGCAGTATTTT.

This chain uses TRBV30 with TRBJ2-4; 9 bases map to TRBD1. Per germline, CDR1 GTSNPN and CDR2 SVGIG (reference sequence). The CDR3 loop spans 16 amino acids. V lost 3 bases to trimming and J lost 8 bases; unmatched junction nucleotides: 14. CDR3 sequence (DNA): TGTGCCTGGAGGAGGAGGACAGGGGTCCGGGAGGACATTCAGTACTTC. This gives the protein CAWRRRTGVREDIQYF.

The chain uses TRBV28 and TRBJ1-2; TRBD1 matches 8 bases. There are 15 residues in the CDR3. The V gene's germline CDR1 is MDHEN and CDR2 SYDVKM. Unmatched junction bases numbered 4, after V lost 0 bases and J lost 4 bases. CDR3 in amino acids: CASSLWAGGAYGYTF. The CDR3 coding sequence is TGTGCCAGCAGTTTATGGGCAGGGGGCGCCTATGGCTACACCTTC.

The J gene is TRBJ1-2, the V gene TRBV2; unclear D gene. V was pared by 7 bases and J by 0 bases, with 6 bases between. Germline V gene data show CDR1 as SNHLY and CDR2 as FYNNEI. The CDR3 loop spans 12 amino acids. CDR3 nucleotide sequence: TGTGCCAGCACCCAGTCTAACTATGGCTACACCTTC. Residues: CASTQSNYGYTF.

The chain carries TRBV27 and TRBJ1-2; D unclear. V lost 6 bases to trimming and J lost 4 bases, with 15 bases between them. This CDR3 has 14 amino acids. Germline CDR1 MNHEY, CDR2 SMNVEV (reference sequence). Written as DNA, the CDR3 is TGTGCCAGCAGCCCAGCGGAGGGTCGCTATGGCTACACCTTC. This codes for CASSPAEGRYGYTF.

The chain employs TRBV5-1 and TRBJ1-2, with TRBD1 matching over 12 bases. V was pared by 0 bases and J by 7 bases, with 7 bases of the junction left unmatched. This CDR3 spans 16 amino acids. In germline, CDR1 is SGHRS, CDR2 YFSETQ. The CDR3 DNA follows: TGCGCCAGCAGCTTGGCCACCCCGGGACAGGGGGCTGGCTACACCTTC. Its protein is CASSLATPGQGAGYTF.

The CDR3 region is CASSKKPGLAGGSYEQYF. In nucleotides, the CDR3 is TGTGCCAGCAGCAAAAAGCCGGGACTAGCGGGAGGATCCTACGAGCAGTACTTC. V usage is TRBV7-2 and J usage is TRBJ2-7, with TRBD2 matching 15 bases. Germline CDR1 SGHTA, CDR2 FQGNSA. V was clipped by 5 bases and J by 1 base; unmatched bases: 9. CDR3 size: 18 residues.

V is TRBV19 and J is TRBJ1-1; possible D gene TRBD1, 6 bases. The germline V and J ends were trimmed by 6 bases and 4 bases, with 15 bases remaining between them. This CDR3 contains 14 residues. The V gene's germline CDR1 is LNHDA and CDR2 SQIVND (reference sequence). Here the CDR3 reads CASRSGASGTEAFF. The CDR3 nucleotides read TGTGCCAGTAGGTCGGGGGCGTCGGGCACTGAAGCTTTCTTT.

This clone showed up just a few times. The chain recombines TRBV6-1 with TRBJ1-5; 7 bases are a match to TRBD1. Germline lookup yields CDR1 MNHNS and CDR2 SASEGT. V lost 2 bases, J lost 3 bases, and 7 bases stayed unmatched. The CDR3 is made up of 16 amino acids. The CDR3 loop reads CASSERAGGDNQPQHF. CDR3 DNA: TGTGCCAGCAGTGAACGTGCAGGGGGTGACAATCAGCCCCAGCATTTT.

This chain uses TRBV6-5 with TRBJ1-2; D is unclear. V gave up 0 bases and J gave up 4 bases, with 9 bases separating them. The CDR3 extends over 14 amino acids. Germline-derived CDR1 and CDR2 are MNHEY and SVGAGI. The CDR3 reads CASSYSQTAYGYTF. In DNA, the CDR3 is TGTGCCAGCAGTTACTCTCAAACAGCCTATGGCTACACCTTC.

The table lists this clone with a few counts. CDR3 DNA sequence: TGTGCCTGGTCCATCCAGGGTTTGTATGGCTACACCTTC. Protein product: CAWSIQGLYGYTF. The V and J genes are TRBV30 and TRBJ1-2; a weak D match, TRBD1 (5 bases). Germline values: CDR1 GTSNPN, CDR2 SVGIG (reference sequence). The CDR3 is 13 residues long. Trimming stripped 5 bases from V and 5 bases from J, with 15 bases between.

This clone has just a few counts. The rearrangement joins TRBV28 to TRBJ2-7; TRBD1 matches 9 bases. Germline lookup yields CDR1 MDHEN and CDR2 SYDVKM. The CDR3 totals 16 residues. Unmatched junction bases numbered 11, after V lost 6 bases and J lost 2 bases. CDR3 nucleotides: TGTGCCAGCAGCCAACACCGGGACAGGGAAACCTACGAGCAGTACTTC. Protein product: CASSQHRDRETYEQYF.

V and J are TRBV19 and TRBJ1-5, with a possible D match to TRBD1 (5 bases). The V end lost 6 bases, the J end lost 2 bases, and 23 bases lay between the germline ends. The CDR3 contains 18 residues. Germline V gene lookup returns CDR1 LNHDA and CDR2 SQIVND (reference sequence). The CDR3 region has the DNA TGTGCCAGTAGCAGTACAGATTCACAGGTTTTCGGCAATCAGCCCCAGCATTTT. This sequence encodes CASSSTDSQVFGNQPQHF.

This chain connects TRBV7-9 to TRBJ1-2; 10 bases map to TRBD1. V lost 1 base and J lost 8; bases outside the gene matches: 4. Per germline, CDR1 SEHNR and CDR2 FQNEAQ (reference sequence). CDR3 length: 14 amino acids. CDR3 nucleotide sequence: TGTGCCAGCAGCTTAGGACAGGGGGCGCCGGGCTACACCTTC. Its translation is CASSLGQGAPGYTF.

The CDR3 DNA reads as TGTGCCAGCAGACGCACCACCCCGGTTAACACCGGGGAGCTGTTTTTT. This translates into CASRRTTPVNTGELFF. The rearrangement joins TRBV28 to TRBJ2-2; D call uncertain. The CDR3 is 16 residues long. CDR1 is MDHEN, CDR2 SYDVKM, per germline. V was cut by 6 bases and J by 2 bases, with 16 bases left in between.